This paragraph covers one TCR beta chain sequence. Version v3.0 of the immunoSEQ assay was performed at survey level. The protocol was immunoSEQ multiplex PCR, while the TCRdb copy is restricted to in-frame clones and leaves out a portion. The profile shows approximately 20,000 clones, just under 85% of them singletons. The data were taken from a study of long-term antiretroviral therapy in people with HIV. The clonotype comes from a man between 18 and 35 years old with HIV. The sample here was unsorted PBMCs, taken approximately 4 years after starting antiretroviral therapy.

The CDR3 DNA reads TGCGCCAGCAGCTTGCAAGTAGACACTGAAGCTTTCTTT. As protein: CASSLQVDTEAFF. The V call is TRBV5-1, the J call TRBJ1-1, with D unclear. The CDR3 consists of 13 residues. The germline CDR1 and CDR2 sequences are SGHRS and YFSETQ. The germline V and J ends were trimmed by 1 base and 3 bases, with 7 bases remaining between them.